The rows below give T cell receptor beta chains drawn from one sample of a study of blood T cell repertoires in COVID-19. Produced via immunoSEQ multiplex PCR; TCRdb's table is partial and in-frame only. The sample yields about 250,000 clones, 89% seen once. Sequencing input: PBMCs or T cells enriched from blood (not recorded which). The receptors derive from a woman aged 25 to 39 with acute COVID-19. The CDR3 runs from the conserved cysteine through the conserved F or W. A D gene is named only where the DNA matches it firmly. The size entry is marked missing in some rows and otherwise reads once, few, many or a size class.

abundance	v_gene	j_gene	d_gene	CDR3nt	CDR3aa
once	TRBV11-2	TRBJ2-5	-	TGTGCCAGCAGCTTGAGAGGAGAGACCCAGTACTTC	CASSLRGETQYF
-	TRBV5-1	TRBJ2-1	TRBD2	TGCGCCAGCAGCTTGGCACTAGCGGGGGGCAATGAGCAGTTCTTC	CASSLALAGGNEQFF
few	TRBV3-1/TRBV3-2	TRBJ2-7	TRBD2	TGTGCCAGCAGCCCTCCTAGCGGGGGGGCCCACGAGCAGTACTTC	CASSPPSGGAHEQYF
-	TRBV28	TRBJ1-1	-	TGTGCCAGCAGTTTATGGGAGGATAACACTGAAGCTTTCTTT	CASSLWEDNTEAFF
once	TRBV3-1/TRBV3-2	TRBJ1-3	-	TGTGCCAGCAGCTCTATGCCAGACTTTAGAAACACCATATATTTT	CASSSMPDFRNTIYF
-	TRBV5-1	TRBJ1-1	-	TGCGCCAGCAGCTTGAACAATTGGAACACTGAAGCTTTCTTT	CASSLNNWNTEAFF
-	TRBV7-2	TRBJ2-5	-	TGTGCCAGCAGCCCAAGCCCGGGTTATGTCCAAGAGACCCAGTACTTC	CASSPSPGYVQETQYF
once	TRBV5-6	TRBJ2-1	-	TGTGCCAGCAGCAGGGGCCGTTGGGGAGGGTTCTTC	CASSRGRWGGFF
-	TRBV20-1	TRBJ2-2	TRBD1	TGCAGTGCTAGTGGACAGGACTCCATCGGGGAGCTGTTTTTT	CSASGQDSIGELFF
-	TRBV7-2	TRBJ2-5	TRBD2	TGTGCCAGCAGCTTAAGAATAGCGGGGGGAAAGACCCAGTACTTC	CASSLRIAGGKTQYF
-	TRBV7-9	TRBJ1-1	-	TGTGCCAGCAGCTTAGGAAGGGGAATGAACACTGAAGCTTTCTTT	CASSLGRGMNTEAFF
-	TRBV18	TRBJ2-2	-	TGTGCCAGCTCGTCGGGGTTGTCTAACACCGGGGAGCTGTTTTTT	CASSSGLSNTGELFF
-	TRBV6-5	TRBJ1-5	-	TGTGCCAGCAAAGCAAGTAGCAATCAGCCCCAGCATTTT	CASKASSNQPQHF
-	TRBV5-1	TRBJ2-2	TRBD1	TGCGCCAGCTCCGGGACAGAGAACACCGGGGAGCTGTTTTTT	CASSGTENTGELFF
-	TRBV5-8	TRBJ2-1	TRBD1	TGTGCCAGCAGCCGACCCGGGACAGGGCTCTCCTACAATGAGCAGTTCTTC	CASSRPGTGLSYNEQFF
-	TRBV6-6	TRBJ2-6	-	TGTGCCAGCAGTTACTCAACTTCTGGGGCCAACGTCCTGACTTTC	CASSYSTSGANVLTF
-	TRBV30	TRBJ2-1	TRBD2	TGTGCCTGGGACCGACTAGCGGGGACGGGGAATGAGCAGTTCTTC	CAWDRLAGTGNEQFF
-	TRBV2	TRBJ1-4	-	TGTGCCAGCAAGTCGGACAGAAATAATGAAAAACTGTTTTTT	CASKSDRNNEKLFF
-	TRBV10-2	TRBJ1-1	TRBD1	TGCGCCAGCAGTGGACCTTCCGGACAGGGGACGACGGGCACTGAAGCTTTCTTT	CASSGPSGQGTTGTEAFF
-	TRBV7-8	TRBJ2-1	TRBD2	TGTGCCAGCAGCCGAAGCGGGGGGTCAAACAATGAGCAGTTCTTC	CASSRSGGSNNEQFF
-	TRBV2	TRBJ2-5	TRBD2	TGTGCCAGCACCCAAGGGACTAGCGGGGGGGTCACCCAGTACTTC	CASTQGTSGGVTQYF
-	TRBV19	TRBJ1-2	-	TGTGCCAGCCTCTTCCCCGGGACATGGAGCTACACCTTC	CASLFPGTWSYTF
-	TRBV12-3/TRBV12-4	TRBJ2-7	-	TGTGCCAGCAGTTTAGCATTATACGAGCAGTACTTC	CASSLALYEQYF
-	TRBV9	TRBJ2-7	-	TGTGCCAGCAGCGTATCCCTCGAGTCGGGCGAGCAGTACTTC	CASSVSLESGEQYF
-	TRBV5-1	TRBJ1-2	TRBD1	TGCGCCAGCAGCCCCCCGGGACAGCCCGAAAGAGGCTACACCTTC	CASSPPGQPERGYTF
-	TRBV19	TRBJ2-3	-	TGTGCCAGTAGTACCCGGACAGACAGAATACCTACGCAGTATTTT	CASSTRTDRIPTQYF
-	TRBV21-1	TRBJ1-4	-	TGTGCCAACCCGGGACAGGGGCATGAAAAACTGTTTTTT	CANPGQGHEKLFF
-	TRBV4-1	TRBJ1-5	-	TGCGCCAGCAGCCAAGAGTCAGGCCCTTATCAGCCCCAGCATTTT	CASSQESGPYQPQHF
-	TRBV3-1/TRBV3-2	TRBJ2-2	TRBD2	TGTGCCAGCAGCCGCGGGGGGATAAACACCGGGGAGCTGTTTTTT	CASSRGGINTGELFF
-	TRBV14	TRBJ2-5	-	TGTGCCAGCAGCCAAGTTACCGGGAAGGTCCAAGAGACCCAGTACTTC	CASSQVTGKVQETQYF
-	TRBV6-1	TRBJ1-1	-	TGTGCCAGCAGTGATCAGGAGAACACTGAAGCTTTCTTT	CASSDQENTEAFF
once	TRBV25-1	TRBJ1-2	TRBD1	TGTGCCAGCAGCACTTTTCGCGGGACAGCTAACTATGGCTACACCTTC	CASSTFRGTANYGYTF
-	TRBV11-3	TRBJ2-1	TRBD2	TGTGCCAGCAGCCTTGGGACTAGCGGGCCGAACAATGAGCAGTTCTTC	CASSLGTSGPNNEQFF
-	TRBV5-1	TRBJ1-4	TRBD1	TGCGCCAGCAGCTTGGTGAGACAGGGGGCAACTAATGAAAAACTGTTTTTT	CASSLVRQGATNEKLFF
-	TRBV29-1	TRBJ1-2	-	TGCAGCGTGGGGGCTGATCGGGTTGGCTACACCTTC	CSVGADRVGYTF
-	TRBV5-1	TRBJ2-1	-	TGCGCCAGCAGCATCGAAGTGCGCAATGAGCAGTTCTTC	CASSIEVRNEQFF
once	TRBV18	TRBJ2-7	-	TGTGCCAGCTCACCCGACATTTACGAGCAGTACTTC	CASSPDIYEQYF
-	TRBV6-1	TRBJ2-1	TRBD2	TGTGCCAGCAGTGAAGCCGAAAGGGCTAGCGGGGTGCCTAGTGAGCAGTTCTTC	CASSEAERASGVPSEQFF
-	TRBV5-5	TRBJ1-5	-	TGTGCCAGCAGCTTGGGGGGCGAGGAGCAGCCCCAGCATTTT	CASSLGGEEQPQHF
-	TRBV2	TRBJ1-1	-	TGTGCCAGCAGTGGTGGTCGGGGTTACACTGAAGCTTTCTTT	CASSGGRGYTEAFF
-	TRBV28	TRBJ1-2	-	TGTGCCAGCAGTTTACAGGTTGCCTATGGCTACACCTTC	CASSLQVAYGYTF
-	TRBV5-1	TRBJ2-3	-	TGCGCCAGCAGCGCAAGGGGTGATACGCAGTATTTT	CASSARGDTQYF
once	TRBV5-6	TRBJ1-1	-	TGTGCCAGCAGCTTGGGGGGTTTGCAGGGGCGCAGGGCCACTGAAGCTTTCTTT	CASSLGGLQGRRATEAFF
-	TRBV19	TRBJ2-1	TRBD2	TGTGCCAGTAGTCCGGGACTATACAATGAGCAGTTCTTC	CASSPGLYNEQFF
-	TRBV24-1	TRBJ2-2	-	TGTGCCACCAGTGATTTTAAGGGGACGAACACCGGGGAGCTGTTTTTT	CATSDFKGTNTGELFF
-	TRBV6-5	TRBJ2-7	-	TGTGCCAGCAGTTACAGGGGCTCCTACGAGCAGTACTTC	CASSYRGSYEQYF
-	TRBV30	TRBJ1-3	-	TGTGCCTGGAGGCGGCCCGGCTTCGGGAGAGGAAACACCATATATTTT	CAWRRPGFGRGNTIYF
-	TRBV10-2	TRBJ1-1	TRBD1	TGCGCCAGCAGGGCCACAGGGGAGGCTTTCTTT	CASRATGEAFF
-	TRBV10-3	TRBJ1-1	TRBD1	TGTGCCATCAGATCCGAACGGGACAGGGCAGCTTTCTTT	CAIRSERDRAAFF
-	TRBV5-1	TRBJ2-5	TRBD2	TGCGCCAGCAGCTCCGGGGGGGCCGGTGAGACCCAGTACTTC	CASSSGGAGETQYF
-	TRBV2	TRBJ2-4	TRBD1	TGTGCCAGCAGCGAAGACAGGGGGCTTAATGACATTCAGTACTTC	CASSEDRGLNDIQYF
-	TRBV20-1	TRBJ1-5	TRBD1	TGCAGTGTTAGTAAAAGTTTAACAGGGGATGCTCAGCCCCAGCATTTT	CSVSKSLTGDAQPQHF
-	TRBV5-1	TRBJ1-1	TRBD1	TGCGCCAGCAGCACGAACAGGGACAGAGAAGCTTTCTTT	CASSTNRDREAFF
-	TRBV28	TRBJ2-3	TRBD2	TGTGCCAGCAGTTTCCCTAGCGGGGGGGAGGGTAGCACAGATACGCAGTATTTT	CASSFPSGGEGSTDTQYF
-	TRBV27	TRBJ1-6	TRBD1	TGTGCCAGCAGTTTATCGGAGGGGGCGCGAAATTCACCCCTCCACTTT	CASSLSEGARNSPLHF
-	TRBV25-1	TRBJ2-7	TRBD2	TGTGCCTCGGCGGGAGGGGGCTTGGAAGACGAGCAGTACTTC	CASAGGGLEDEQYF
once	TRBV6-2/TRBV6-3	TRBJ1-6	TRBD1	TGTGCCAGCAGTTACCAGCCGGGACAGGGCTATAATTCACCCCTCCACTTT	CASSYQPGQGYNSPLHF